Listed below are T cell receptor beta chains from one sample, sequenced in a study of T cells in Graves' hyperthyroidism and ophthalmopathy. MiXCR, applied by TCRdb to the multiplex PCR reads, yields one record per CDR3 protein. The sample lists under 450,000 distinct CDR3 sequences, approximately 18% occurring once. The specimen sequenced was blood. These receptors were obtained from a woman in her twenties or thirties with Graves' hyperthyroidism that later progressed to Graves' ophthalmopathy. CDR3s include the opening cysteine and the closing phenylalanine or tryptophan. D genes are given only for firm matches. Clone size appears in some rows only: once, few, many, or a class for an expanded clone.

V: TRBV30; size: many; D: TRBD1; J: TRBJ2-7; DNA: TGTGCCTGGAGTGGGACAGGGCACTACGAGCAGTACTTC; CDR3: CAWSGTGHYEQYF
V: TRBV7-9; size: .; D: .; J: TRBJ1-2; DNA: TGTGCCAGCAGCTTAGTTCCGTATGGCTACACCTTC; CDR3: CASSLVPYGYTF
V: TRBV29-1; size: few; D: TRBD1; J: TRBJ1-2; DNA: TGCAGCGTTGAAGCCGGACAGGGGTATGGCTACACCTTC; CDR3: CSVEAGQGYGYTF
V: TRBV28; size: .; D: TRBD1; J: TRBJ2-7; DNA: TGTGCCGGGACAGGGTCTAACGGCGAGCAGTACTTC; CDR3: CAGTGSNGEQYF
V: TRBV19; size: .; D: TRBD2; J: TRBJ2-1; DNA: TGTGCCAGTAGTATCCCGGGACTAGCGGGAGAGAATGAGCAGTTCTTC; CDR3: CASSIPGLAGENEQFF
V: TRBV19; size: many; D: TRBD1; J: TRBJ1-1; DNA: TGTGCCAGTAGTGAACTGCCGGGACAGAAGAACACTGAAGCTTTCTTT; CDR3: CASSELPGQKNTEAFF
V: TRBV20-1; size: few; D: TRBD2; J: TRBJ2-7; DNA: TGCAGTGCCCTTACTAGCGGGGCTTACGAGCAGTACTTC; CDR3: CSALTSGAYEQYF
V: TRBV12-3/TRBV12-4; size: .; D: .; J: TRBJ1-4; DNA: TGTGCCAGCAGTTTAGACGGGAGGGGCGAAAAACTGTTTTTT; CDR3: CASSLDGRGEKLFF
V: TRBV28; size: many; D: .; J: TRBJ2-1; DNA: TGTGCCAGCAGCCCGACAGCGAATGAGCAGTTCTTC; CDR3: CASSPTANEQFF
V: TRBV7-9; size: many; D: .; J: TRBJ2-1; DNA: TGTGCCAGCAGCTTAGTCCACAATGAGCAGTTCTTC; CDR3: CASSLVHNEQFF
V: TRBV10-3; size: few; D: TRBD2; J: TRBJ2-1; DNA: TGTGCCATCAGTCCTGTGACTAGCGGGATAGGGAATGAGCAGTTCTTC; CDR3: CAISPVTSGIGNEQFF
V: TRBV6-2/TRBV6-3; size: many; D: .; J: TRBJ2-3; DNA: TGTGCCAGCAGTGACTACAAGGGCACAGATACGCAGTATTTT; CDR3: CASSDYKGTDTQYF
V: TRBV20-1; size: many; D: .; J: TRBJ1-6; DNA: TGCAGTGCTAGTTGGCAGGGGCAGAATAATTCACCCCTCCACTTT; CDR3: CSASWQGQNNSPLHF
V: TRBV20-1; size: .; D: TRBD1; J: TRBJ2-7; DNA: TGCAGTGCTAGTTTCTCGACAGGGGTGGACGAGCAGTACTTC; CDR3: CSASFSTGVDEQYF
V: TRBV24-1; size: many; D: .; J: TRBJ1-1; DNA: TGTGCCACCAGTGAGACTAGAGGGAACACTGAAGCTTTCTTT; CDR3: CATSETRGNTEAFF
V: TRBV19; size: .; D: TRBD1; J: TRBJ1-1; DNA: TGTGCCAGTAGTATCAACACAGGGGGAGAATTGGGCACTGAAGCTTTCTTT; CDR3: CASSINTGGELGTEAFF
V: TRBV27; size: .; D: .; J: TRBJ1-1; DNA: TGTGCCAGCACCGACCGGGGTGAAGCTTTCTTT; CDR3: CASTDRGEAFF
V: TRBV20-1; size: .; D: TRBD1; J: TRBJ2-5; DNA: TGCAGTGCTAGAGATCCCGCCCAGGGGGTGTCGGAGACCCAGTACTTC; CDR3: CSARDPAQGVSETQYF
V: TRBV2; size: many; D: TRBD1; J: TRBJ2-3; DNA: TGTGCCAGCAGTGATGCCTCCACCCCAGGGGGTACGCAGTATTTT; CDR3: CASSDASTPGGTQYF
V: TRBV5-1; size: many; D: .; J: TRBJ2-7; DNA: TGCGCCAGCAGCTTGGCTGGGAGGACCCTGAGAATGGGCTACGAGCAGTACTTC; CDR3: CASSLAGRTLRMGYEQYF
V: TRBV29-1; size: few; D: .; J: TRBJ1-1; DNA: TGCAGCGTAAATGGGGGAGGGGTAGCTTTCTTT; CDR3: CSVNGGGVAFF
V: TRBV28; size: few; D: TRBD1; J: TRBJ1-1; DNA: TGTGCCAGCAGCCCCCGGACAGGGGGATGGAAGAACACTGAAGCTTTCTTT; CDR3: CASSPRTGGWKNTEAFF
V: TRBV2; size: .; D: TRBD2; J: TRBJ2-2; DNA: TGTGCCAGCAGGGGGACTAGCGGGGGCCCGAACACCGGGGAGCTGTTTTTT; CDR3: CASRGTSGGPNTGELFF
V: TRBV15; size: few; D: .; J: TRBJ2-3; DNA: TGTGCCACCAGCAGTGACAGGGACTCAGATACGCAGTATTTT; CDR3: CATSSDRDSDTQYF
V: TRBV10-2; size: many; D: .; J: TRBJ2-3; DNA: TGCGCCAGCAGTGAGTCGGGGACTTCTAGCACAGATACGCAGTATTTT; CDR3: CASSESGTSSTDTQYF
V: TRBV28; size: .; D: TRBD2; J: TRBJ2-5; DNA: TGTGCCAGCAGCCCGGGACTAGCGGGAGGCCGGGTGAAGACCCAGTACTTC; CDR3: CASSPGLAGGRVKTQYF
V: TRBV30; size: .; D: .; J: TRBJ1-1; DNA: TGTGCCTGGAGTCCGGGGAGGAACACTGAAGCTTTCTTT; CDR3: CAWSPGRNTEAFF
V: TRBV28; size: .; D: .; J: TRBJ2-4; DNA: TGTGCCAGCAGTCCTGCAGGGGTCCTAGCCAAAAACATTCAGTACTTC; CDR3: CASSPAGVLAKNIQYF
V: TRBV27; size: many; D: TRBD2; J: TRBJ2-7; DNA: TGTGCCAGCAGTTTATATCCGGGACTAGCGGGATACGAGCAGTACTTC; CDR3: CASSLYPGLAGYEQYF
V: TRBV12-3/TRBV12-4; size: many; D: .; J: TRBJ1-1; DNA: TGTGCCAGCAGCCGGCTCTACGGCGCTGAAGCTTTCTTT; CDR3: CASSRLYGAEAFF
V: TRBV11-2; size: .; D: .; J: TRBJ2-3; DNA: TGTGCCAGCAGTCCCCGCCCTAGCACAGATACGCAGTATTTT; CDR3: CASSPRPSTDTQYF
V: TRBV7-9; size: many; D: .; J: TRBJ2-3; DNA: TGTGCCAGCAGCTTTTTCCAGGAAGGAGGAGATACGCAGTATTTT; CDR3: CASSFFQEGGDTQYF
V: TRBV6-1; size: .; D: .; J: TRBJ1-1; DNA: TGTGCCAGCAGGGGGGGTGATGGTAAAGCTTTCTTT; CDR3: CASRGGDGKAFF
V: TRBV28; size: many; D: .; J: TRBJ2-7; DNA: TGTGCCAGCAGTTTATTCAGGGGGGCGGGAGAGCAGTACTTC; CDR3: CASSLFRGAGEQYF
V: TRBV11-2; size: many; D: .; J: TRBJ1-1; DNA: TGTGCCAGCAGCTTGTTTCTTATTCGTTTTAGGGGTTCTCCACAGAACACTGAAGCTTTCTTT; CDR3: CASSLFLIRFRGSPQNTEAFF
V: TRBV2; size: many; D: .; J: TRBJ1-1; DNA: TGTGCCAGCAGTGAAGCGCTCGGGACCACTGAAGCTTTCTTT; CDR3: CASSEALGTTEAFF
V: TRBV19; size: few; D: .; J: TRBJ2-7; DNA: TGTGCCAGTAGTATCGTTGGGGACTTGTCCTACGAGCAGTACTTC; CDR3: CASSIVGDLSYEQYF
V: TRBV18; size: many; D: TRBD1; J: TRBJ1-5; DNA: TGTGCCAGCTCACCGGGACAGGACGCCCAGCATTTT; CDR3: CASSPGQDAQHF
V: TRBV28; size: many; D: .; J: TRBJ1-6; DNA: TGTGCCAGCACAGGCGGTAATTCACCCCTCCACTTT; CDR3: CASTGGNSPLHF
V: TRBV28; size: few; D: .; J: TRBJ1-2; DNA: TGTGCCAGCCGCTCGGAGGGGGGGTATGGCTACACCTTC; CDR3: CASRSEGGYGYTF
V: TRBV12-3/TRBV12-4; size: many; D: .; J: TRBJ1-5; DNA: TGTGCCAGCAGTTTCGACAGGTCCGTCAATCAGCCCCAGCATTTT; CDR3: CASSFDRSVNQPQHF
V: TRBV7-9; size: many; D: TRBD1; J: TRBJ2-7; DNA: TGTGCCAGCAGCCGCGGGACAGGGATCTCCTACGAGCAGTACTTC; CDR3: CASSRGTGISYEQYF
V: TRBV4-1; size: .; D: .; J: TRBJ1-5; DNA: TGCGCCAGCAGCCAAGAACCAGCCAACAGCGGTCAGCCCCAGCATTTT; CDR3: CASSQEPANSGQPQHF
V: TRBV5-1; size: many; D: .; J: TRBJ2-3; DNA: TGCGCCAGCAGCTTGGGACAGGAAGCAGATACGCAGTATTTT; CDR3: CASSLGQEADTQYF
V: TRBV20-1; size: many; D: .; J: TRBJ1-5; DNA: TGCAGTGCTAGTGCAATGACAGGCCCCGGGCCCCAGCATTTT; CDR3: CSASAMTGPGPQHF
V: TRBV4-1; size: .; D: .; J: TRBJ2-7; DNA: TGCGCCAGCAGCCAAGATCAGGCAGGCCTCTACGAGCAGTACTTC; CDR3: CASSQDQAGLYEQYF
V: TRBV19; size: many; D: TRBD2; J: TRBJ2-1; DNA: TGTGCCAGTACGCTAGCGGGGCACTACAATGAGCAGTTCTTC; CDR3: CASTLAGHYNEQFF
V: TRBV5-1; size: .; D: TRBD2; J: TRBJ2-5; DNA: TGCGCCAGCAGGCCACTAGCGGGCAACCAAGAGACCCAGTACTTC; CDR3: CASRPLAGNQETQYF
V: TRBV30; size: many; D: .; J: TRBJ1-2; DNA: TGTGCCTGGAGCTCTCACGATGGAGGCTACACCTTC; CDR3: CAWSSHDGGYTF
V: TRBV2; size: many; D: .; J: TRBJ1-5; DNA: TGTGCCAGCAGTGCCCAGGGGACCAATCAGCCCCAGCATTTT; CDR3: CASSAQGTNQPQHF
V: TRBV11-2; size: many; D: .; J: TRBJ2-7; DNA: TGTGCCAGCAGCGGGGGGGGCTCCGAGCAGTACTTC; CDR3: CASSGGGSEQYF
V: TRBV5-4; size: .; D: .; J: TRBJ2-7; DNA: TGTGCCAGCAGCTCTGGGGCATCGATGACCTACGAGCAGTACTTC; CDR3: CASSSGASMTYEQYF
V: TRBV24-1; size: few; D: .; J: TRBJ2-3; DNA: TGTGCCACCAGTGATTTGCAAGGGGACACAGATACGCAGTATTTT; CDR3: CATSDLQGDTDTQYF
V: TRBV7-8; size: many; D: TRBD1; J: TRBJ2-1; DNA: TGTGCCAGCAGCTTAGGACTCGACAGGGGCGGGTACAATGAGCAGTTCTTC; CDR3: CASSLGLDRGGYNEQFF
V: TRBV7-9; size: .; D: .; J: TRBJ2-5; DNA: TGTGCCAGCAGCTCCGGGATCTACCAAGAGACCCAGTACTTC; CDR3: CASSSGIYQETQYF
V: TRBV18; size: few; D: .; J: TRBJ2-5; DNA: TGTGCCAGCTCACCAATTCACCCAGGGCTTCAAGAGACCCAGTACTTC; CDR3: CASSPIHPGLQETQYF
V: TRBV2; size: many; D: TRBD1; J: TRBJ1-6; DNA: TGTGCCAGCAGTGAAGGTAGACAGGGGGAGAGGTCACCCCTCCACTTT; CDR3: CASSEGRQGERSPLHF